The entry below describes one TCR beta chain. Sequenced by immunoSEQ multiplex PCR; TCRdb stores in-frame clones only, minus some. The data show about 5,100 clones, about 29% seen once. The data originate from a study of T cell clonotyping in hematopoietic cell transplantation. The time point is: recipient sample about 28 days before transplant, after cytoreduction. Recipient blood drawn about 28 days pretransplant and days 30, 100, 180 after. There are 14 residues in the CDR3. Trimming stripped 4 bases from V and 1 base from J, with 10 bases between. Germline V gene sequence: CDR1 SGHDT, CDR2 YYEEEE. This sample comprised peripheral blood mononuclear cells, obtained before stem cell transplant. This chain connects TRBV5-6 to TRBJ2-3; D may be TRBD1 (5 bases). The source of this sequence is a man in his forties or fifties with myelofibrosis. Some clones in this sample may be carry-over from other donors' samples. The CDR3 nucleotides read TGTGCCAGCAGCGGGCCAGGGCGCACAGATACGCAGTATTTT. Protein product: CASSGPGRTDTQYF.